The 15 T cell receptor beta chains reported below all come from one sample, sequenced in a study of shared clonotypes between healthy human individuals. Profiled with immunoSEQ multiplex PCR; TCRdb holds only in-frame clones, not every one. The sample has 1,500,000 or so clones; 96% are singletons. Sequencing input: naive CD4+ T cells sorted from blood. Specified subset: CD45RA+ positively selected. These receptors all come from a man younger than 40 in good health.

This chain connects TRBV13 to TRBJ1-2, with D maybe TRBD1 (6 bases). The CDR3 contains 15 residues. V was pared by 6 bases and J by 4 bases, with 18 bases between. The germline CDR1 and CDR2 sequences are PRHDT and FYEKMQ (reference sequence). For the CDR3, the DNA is TGTGCCAGCAGGGCCCGGGGGGCGGACAGCTATGGCTACACCTTC. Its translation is CASRARGADSYGYTF.

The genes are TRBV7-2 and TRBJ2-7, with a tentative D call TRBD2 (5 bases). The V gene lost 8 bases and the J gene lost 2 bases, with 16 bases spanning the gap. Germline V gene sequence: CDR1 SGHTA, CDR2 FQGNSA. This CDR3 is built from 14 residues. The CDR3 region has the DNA TGTGCCAGCGGAAATAGGGAGAAGGCCTACGAGCAGTACTTC. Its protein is CASGNREKAYEQYF. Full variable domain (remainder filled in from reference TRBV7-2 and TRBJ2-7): GAGVSQSPSNKVTEKGKDVELRCDPISGHTALYWYRQSLGQGLEFLIYFQGNSAPDKSGLPSDRFSAERTGGSVSTLTIQRTQQEDSAVYLCASGNREKAYEQYFGPGTRLTVT.

The CDR3 protein is CASSYSRARGDGYTF. In DNA form, the CDR3 reads TGTGCCAGCAGTTACTCACGGGCCCGGGGGGATGGCTACACCTTC. The chain uses TRBV6-5 and TRBJ1-2, with TRBD1 as a possible D gene (5 bases). CDR3 length equals 15 residues. Germline V gene data show CDR1 as MNHEY and CDR2 as SVGAGI. Trimming removed 0 bases at V and 6 bases at J, with 14 bases between.

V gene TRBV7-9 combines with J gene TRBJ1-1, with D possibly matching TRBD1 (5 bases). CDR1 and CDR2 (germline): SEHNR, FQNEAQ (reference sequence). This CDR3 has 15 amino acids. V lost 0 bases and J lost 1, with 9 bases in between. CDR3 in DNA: TGTGCCAGCAGCTTAGCTGAGACAGCGAACACTGAAGCTTTCTTT. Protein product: CASSLAETANTEAFF.

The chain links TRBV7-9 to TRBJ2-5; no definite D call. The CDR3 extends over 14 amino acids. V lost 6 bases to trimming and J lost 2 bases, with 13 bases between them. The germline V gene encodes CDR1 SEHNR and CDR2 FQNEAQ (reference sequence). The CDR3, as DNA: TGTGCCAGCAGGGAGCTAGGGATGCAAGAGACCCAGTACTTC. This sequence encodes CASRELGMQETQYF.

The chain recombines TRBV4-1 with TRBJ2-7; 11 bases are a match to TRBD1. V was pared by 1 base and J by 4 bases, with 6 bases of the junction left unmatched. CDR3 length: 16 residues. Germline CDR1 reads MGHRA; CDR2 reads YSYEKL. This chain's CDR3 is CASSQAPGTGGYEQYF. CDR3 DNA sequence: TGCGCCAGCAGCCAAGCCCCGGGGACAGGGGGATACGAGCAGTACTTC.

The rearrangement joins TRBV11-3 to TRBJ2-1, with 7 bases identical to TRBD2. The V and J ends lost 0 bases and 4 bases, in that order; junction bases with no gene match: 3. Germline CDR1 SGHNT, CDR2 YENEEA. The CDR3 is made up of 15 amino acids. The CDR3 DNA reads TGTGCCAGCAGCTTAGACCTAGCGGAGTACAATGAGCAGTTCTTC. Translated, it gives CASSLDLAEYNEQFF.

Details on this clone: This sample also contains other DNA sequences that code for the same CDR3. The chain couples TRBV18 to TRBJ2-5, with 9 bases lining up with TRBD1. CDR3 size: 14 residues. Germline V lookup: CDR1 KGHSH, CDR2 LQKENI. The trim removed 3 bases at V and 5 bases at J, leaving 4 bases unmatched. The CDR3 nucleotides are TGTGCCAGCTCACCGGGACAGGGTTTGGAGACCCAGTACTTC. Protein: CASSPGQGLETQYF. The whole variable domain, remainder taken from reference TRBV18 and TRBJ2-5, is NAGVMQNPRHLVRRRGQEARLRCSPMKGHSHVYWYRQLPEEGLKFMVYLQKENIIDESGMPKERFSAEFPKEGPSILRIQQVVRGDSAAYFCASSPGQGLETQYFGPGTRLLVL.

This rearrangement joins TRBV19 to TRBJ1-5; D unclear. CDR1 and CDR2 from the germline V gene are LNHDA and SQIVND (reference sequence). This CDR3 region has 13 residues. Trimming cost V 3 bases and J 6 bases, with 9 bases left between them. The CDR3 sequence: CASSILGFQPQHF. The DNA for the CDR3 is TGTGCCAGTAGTATCCTAGGGTTTCAGCCCCAGCATTTT.

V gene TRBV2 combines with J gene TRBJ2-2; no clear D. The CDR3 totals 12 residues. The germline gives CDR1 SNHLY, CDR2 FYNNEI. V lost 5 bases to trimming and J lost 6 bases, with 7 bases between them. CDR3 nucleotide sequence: TGTGCCAGCAGTAGCAGAGCCGGGGAGCTGTTTTTT. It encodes CASSSRAGELFF.

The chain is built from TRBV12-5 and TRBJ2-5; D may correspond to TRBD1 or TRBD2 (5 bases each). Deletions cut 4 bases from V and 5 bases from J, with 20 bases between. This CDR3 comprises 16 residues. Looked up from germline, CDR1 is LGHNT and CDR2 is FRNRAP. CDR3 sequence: CASGSIGLGVPETQYF. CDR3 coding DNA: TGTGCTAGTGGTTCCATTGGGCTGGGGGTACCGGAGACCCAGTACTTC.

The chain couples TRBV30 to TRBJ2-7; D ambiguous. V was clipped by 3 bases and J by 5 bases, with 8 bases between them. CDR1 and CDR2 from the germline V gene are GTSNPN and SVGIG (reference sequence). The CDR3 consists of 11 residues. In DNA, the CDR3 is TGTGCCTGGAGCGTTAATCACGAGCAGTACTTC. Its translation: CAWSVNHEQYF.

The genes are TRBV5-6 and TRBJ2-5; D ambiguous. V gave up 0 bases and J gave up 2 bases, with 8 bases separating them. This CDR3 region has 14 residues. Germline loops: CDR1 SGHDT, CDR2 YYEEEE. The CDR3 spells CASSLGSGQETQYF. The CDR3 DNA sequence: TGTGCCAGCAGCTTGGGATCAGGACAAGAGACCCAGTACTTC.

The DNA for the CDR3 is TGTGCCAGCAGTCACACAGGGGCAGATACGCAGTATTTT. This sequence encodes CASSHTGADTQYF. The rearrangement links TRBV6-5 to TRBJ2-3; 7 bases align to TRBD1. V was clipped by 5 bases and J by 4 bases; unmatched bases: 3. There are 13 residues in the CDR3. The germline gives CDR1 MNHEY, CDR2 SVGAGI.

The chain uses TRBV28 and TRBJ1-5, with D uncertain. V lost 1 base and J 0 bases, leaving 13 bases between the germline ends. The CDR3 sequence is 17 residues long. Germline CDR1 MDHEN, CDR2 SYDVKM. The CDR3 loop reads CASSLSGIRRSNQPQHF. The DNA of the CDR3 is TGTGCCAGCAGTTTATCGGGAATTCGGCGTAGCAATCAGCCCCAGCATTTT.